A selection of T cell receptor beta chains follows, all from one sample in a study of Ad26.COV2.S vaccination and SARS-CoV-2 variants. Sequencing was performed with immunoSEQ multiplex PCR; in TCRdb, only in-frame clones are kept and a portion is missing. The repertoire holds around 300,000 clones, with around nine tenths as singletons. The source was peripheral blood, collected in a trial of Ad26.COV2.S vaccine versus placebo. The receptors were gathered from a person between 18 and 65 years old who received the Ad26.COV2.S COVID-19 vaccine or a placebo. CDR3s include the opening cysteine and the closing phenylalanine or tryptophan. D genes are given only for firm matches. Not all rows give a size; the values are once, few, many and, for expanded clones, a class.

clone_size j_call v_call d_call cdr3_nt cdr3_aa
. TRBJ2-1 TRBV10-2 . TGCGCCAGCAGTGAGGGTCCCGACTGGCAGTTCTTC CASSEGPDWQFF
few TRBJ2-7 TRBV4-1 . TGCGCCAGCAGCCCTCAGGGGAGTGGTATAGAGCAGTACTTC CASSPQGSGIEQYF
. TRBJ2-1 TRBV5-6 . TGTGCCAGCAGCGCCGATATTAATGAGCAGTTCTTC CASSADINEQFF
. TRBJ2-3 TRBV13 TRBD2 TGTGCCAGCAAGAGAGCGGGGTCTAGCACAGATACGCAGTATTTT CASKRAGSSTDTQYF
many TRBJ1-2 TRBV19 TRBD1 TGTGCCAGTAGCTACGACAGGGTTACTAACTATGGCTACACCTTC CASSYDRVTNYGYTF
. TRBJ1-4 TRBV7-9 . TGTGCCAGCAGCCCATGGACAGAGAGAAATGAAAAACTGTTTTTT CASSPWTERNEKLFF
. TRBJ2-7 TRBV5-6 TRBD2 TGTGCCAGCAGCTTGCGTGGGGCTAGCGGGAGGATCGAGCAGTACTTC CASSLRGASGRIEQYF
. TRBJ1-6 TRBV6-2/TRBV6-3 . TGTGCCAGCAGTTACTCCGCCCGAATCATGACACTCCACTTT CASSYSARIMTLHF
. TRBJ1-3 TRBV13 . TGTGCCAGCAGCTTACGGATGGGCAGGACCTCTGGAAACACCATATATTTT CASSLRMGRTSGNTIYF
. TRBJ1-1 TRBV12-3/TRBV12-4 TRBD1 TGTGCCAGCAAGGACAGGAGTGAAGCTTTCTTT CASKDRSEAFF
. TRBJ2-7 TRBV6-2/TRBV6-3 . TGTGCCAGCAGTTACCAGGGGAGTGCCTACGAGCAGTACTTC CASSYQGSAYEQYF
. TRBJ2-7 TRBV5-1 TRBD1 TGCGCCAGCAGCTTAGGACCGGGACAGAGCTCCTACGAGCAGTACTTC CASSLGPGQSSYEQYF
few TRBJ2-7 TRBV4-1 . TGCGCCAGCAGCCAAGAAAGGGGAGACTTCTACGAGCAGTACTTC CASSQERGDFYEQYF
. TRBJ2-1 TRBV7-2 TRBD2 TGTGCCAGCAGCCAAACTAGCGGGAGTTGGAATGAGCAGTTCTTC CASSQTSGSWNEQFF
. TRBJ1-3 TRBV4-3 . TGCGCCAGCAGCCAAGATCCGGTGGACTCTGGAAACACCATATATTTT CASSQDPVDSGNTIYF
. TRBJ2-2 TRBV13 TRBD2 TGTGCCAGCAGCCTCACAGGATGGGGAATAGCGGGAACCCGGAACACCGGGGAGCTGTTTTTT CASSLTGWGIAGTRNTGELFF
. TRBJ2-1 TRBV9 . TGTGCCAGCAGCGTGGATGACTGGAGCTCCTACAATGAGCAGTTCTTC CASSVDDWSSYNEQFF
. TRBJ2-4 TRBV28 . TGTGCCAGCAGTCCAGGCAGCACCGGCAAAAACATTCAGTACTTC CASSPGSTGKNIQYF
. TRBJ2-5 TRBV4-2 TRBD2 TGTGCCAGCAGCCCGGCGGGGGGACTTCAAGAGACCCAGTACTTC CASSPAGGLQETQYF
once TRBJ2-1 TRBV9 . TGTGCCAGCAGCGTTCGAGACTGGGTCAATGAGCAGTTCTTC CASSVRDWVNEQFF
. TRBJ2-1 TRBV11-2 . TGTGCCAGCAGCCCGACTAGTTTGGTGCAGTTCTTC CASSPTSLVQFF
. TRBJ2-7 TRBV12-3/TRBV12-4 . TGTGCCAGCAGAAAGGACATAACCTACGAGCAGTACTTC CASRKDITYEQYF
once TRBJ2-7 TRBV5-4 TRBD2 TGTGCCAGCAGCTTAGCGGGGGACTCCTACGAGCAGTACTTC CASSLAGDSYEQYF
. TRBJ1-2 TRBV28 . TGTGCCAGCAGTTTATCTCAAGGGCGCGGCTACACCTTC CASSLSQGRGYTF
. TRBJ2-1 TRBV6-1 . TGTGCCAGCAGTGAACGTCGGGGGGCCCCGTCCTACAATGAGCAGTTCTTC CASSERRGAPSYNEQFF
. TRBJ2-1 TRBV10-3 TRBD2 TGTGCCATCAGTACAGCGGGAGTTGGGAATGAGCAGTTCTTC CAISTAGVGNEQFF
few TRBJ1-2 TRBV2 . TGTGCCAGCAGTATCGCGGGGGCGGAAGGCTACACCTTC CASSIAGAEGYTF
few TRBJ2-1 TRBV19 TRBD1 TGTGCCAGTAGTATAGATCGGGAGACAGGGGCTTGGAATGAGCAGTTCTTC CASSIDRETGAWNEQFF
once TRBJ2-7 TRBV9 TRBD1 TGTGCCAGCAGCGTAAGCCCCAGGACAGGGACAATATCCTACGAGCAGTACTTC CASSVSPRTGTISYEQYF
. TRBJ2-7 TRBV13 TRBD2 TGTGCCAGCAGCTTAGCTAGCGGGAGATACGAGCAGTACTTC CASSLASGRYEQYF
once TRBJ2-4 TRBV18 TRBD1 TGTGCCAGCTCACCACCGGGACAGGGGGCCTGGAACATTCAGTACTTC CASSPPGQGAWNIQYF
few TRBJ1-4 TRBV5-6 . TGTGCCAGCAGCCGAGACCCCGGCCCGAATGAAAAACTGTTTTTT CASSRDPGPNEKLFF
. TRBJ2-6 TRBV3-1/TRBV3-2 . TGTGCCAGCAGCAGGCGCTCTGGGGCCAACGTCCTGACTTTC CASSRRSGANVLTF
. TRBJ1-5 TRBV19 . TGTGCCAGTAGTAGAGGGGGCAATCAGCCCCAGCATTTT CASSRGGNQPQHF
. TRBJ2-2 TRBV6-5 TRBD2 TGTGCCAGCAGACCGGGACTAGCGGGCACCGGGGAGCTGTTTTTT CASRPGLAGTGELFF
. TRBJ1-1 TRBV19 TRBD1 TGTGCCAGTAAGCGGGGACAGGGGATGGAGAACACTGAAGCTTTCTTT CASKRGQGMENTEAFF
few TRBJ1-5 TRBV18 TRBD1 TGTGCCAGCTCACCCGGGACAGGGGGTAATCAGCCCCAGCATTTT CASSPGTGGNQPQHF
. TRBJ1-1 TRBV12-3/TRBV12-4 . TGTGCCAACGGGCGGGGAGTGAACACTGAAGCTTTCTTT CANGRGVNTEAFF
. TRBJ2-7 TRBV5-1 . TGCGCCAGCAGCTTGGACGTGGATTTCTACGAGCAGTACTTC CASSLDVDFYEQYF
. TRBJ1-4 TRBV7-9 . TGTGCCAGCAGCTCGCCGACAGGTCCAACTAATGAAAAACTGTTTTTT CASSSPTGPTNEKLFF